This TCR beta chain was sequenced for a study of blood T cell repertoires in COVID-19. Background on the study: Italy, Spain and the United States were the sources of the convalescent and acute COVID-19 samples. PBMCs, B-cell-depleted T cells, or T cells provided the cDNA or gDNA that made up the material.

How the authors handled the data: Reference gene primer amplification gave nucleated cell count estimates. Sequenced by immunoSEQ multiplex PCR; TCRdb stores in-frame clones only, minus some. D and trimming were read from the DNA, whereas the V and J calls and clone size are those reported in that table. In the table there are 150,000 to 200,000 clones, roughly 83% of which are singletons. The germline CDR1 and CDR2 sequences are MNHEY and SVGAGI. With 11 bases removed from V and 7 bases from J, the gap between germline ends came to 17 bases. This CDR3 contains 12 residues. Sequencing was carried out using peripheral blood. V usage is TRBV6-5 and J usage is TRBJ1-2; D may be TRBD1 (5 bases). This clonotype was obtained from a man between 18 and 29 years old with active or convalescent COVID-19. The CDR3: CAAWGGTSGYTF. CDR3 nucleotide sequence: TGTGCCGCGTGGGGGGGTACTAGTGGCTACACCTTC.